Below are 24 T cell receptor beta chains sequenced from a single sample in a study of T-cell reconstitution after alpha-beta-depleted transplantation in children. Library preparation (for TCRbeta) was performed with unique molecular identifiers. From the PCR reads, TCRdb called clonotypes with MiXCR, one entry per CDR3 protein. This repertoire shows hundreds of thousands of distinct CDR3 sequences, roughly 17% found once; its top ten account for 0.85% to 1.3%. The sample was PBMCs from the stem cell graft donor, taken from the stem cell graft. The receptors here all came from a human donor who donated a stem cell graft to a child with acute myeloid leukemia.

This clonotype turned up a few times. J is TRBJ2-3 and V is TRBV20-1, with a weak D call TRBD1 (5 bases). CDR1 is DFQATT, CDR2 SNEGSKA, per germline (reference sequence). Trimming pared 7 bases from V and 2 bases from J, leaving 10 bases between. There are 12 residues in the CDR3. The CDR3 spells CSEQGDTDTQYF. The CDR3 nucleotides are TGCAGTGAGCAGGGTGACACAGATACGCAGTATTTT.

J is TRBJ2-7 and V is TRBV24-1; 7 positions agree with TRBD1. This CDR3 comprises 15 residues. Unmatched junction bases numbered 5, after V lost 2 bases and J lost 2 bases. Germline V gives CDR1 KGHDR, CDR2 SFDVKD. The CDR3: CATSDSDRDPYEQYF. The CDR3 DNA follows: TGTGCCACCAGTGATTCAGACAGGGATCCCTACGAGCAGTACTTC.

The V call is TRBV10-3, the J call TRBJ2-3; 13 nucleotides line up with TRBD2. V was pared by 4 bases and J by 0 bases, with 7 bases of the junction left unmatched. This CDR3 spans 18 amino acids. Germline V lookup: CDR1 ENHRY, CDR2 SYGVKD. CDR3 coding DNA: TGTGCCATCAGTGGACTAGCGGGGGGCGTCTCTAGCACAGATACGCAGTATTTT. This gives the protein CAISGLAGGVSSTDTQYF.

This clonotype was picked up many times. The rearrangement links TRBV20-1 to TRBJ2-1; D perhaps matches TRBD1 (7 bases). There are 15 residues in the CDR3. Germline loops: CDR1 DFQATT, CDR2 SNEGSKA (reference sequence). The ends were cut back, 5 bases at V and 4 bases at J, with 18 bases in the middle. CDR3: CSALPGDRGYNEQFF. In nucleotides, the CDR3 is TGCAGTGCTCTGCCGGGGGACAGAGGTTACAATGAGCAGTTCTTC.

CDR3 bases: TGTGCCAGCAGCGCTAGCGGGGCCAAAAACATTCAGTACTTC. Residues: CASSASGAKNIQYF. The V gene is TRBV9, the J gene TRBJ2-4, with 8 bases aligning to TRBD2. J was trimmed by 1 base and V by 3 bases; bases with no gene match: 0. Per germline, CDR1 SGDLS and CDR2 YYNGEE. This CDR3 spans 14 amino acids.

This clonotype has only a few counts. The chain is built from TRBV5-1 and TRBJ2-4; no reliable D call. Trimming took off 0 bases at V and 1 base at J, with 5 bases between the two ends. The CDR3 covers 14 residues. Germline V CDR1 and CDR2: SGHRS, YFSETQ. CDR3 sequence reads: CASSLVQAKNIQYF. CDR3 in DNA: TGCGCCAGCAGCTTGGTGCAGGCCAAAAACATTCAGTACTTC.

Ten or more counts support this clonotype. This chain connects TRBV29-1 to TRBJ1-1; D ambiguous. The CDR3 sequence is 12 residues long. The V end lost 2 bases, the J end lost 1 base, and 5 bases lay between the germline ends. Germline values: CDR1 SQVTM, CDR2 ANQGSEA. DNA for the CDR3: TGCAGCGTTGAACCCTCGAACACTGAAGCTTTCTTT. Encoded protein: CSVEPSNTEAFF.

This clonotype was recorded a few times. The chain carries TRBV4-1 and TRBJ1-1; D not resolved. The CDR3 runs to 15 residues. Germline V gene lookup returns CDR1 MGHRA and CDR2 YSYEKL. Trimming removed 3 bases at V and 6 bases at J, with 17 bases between. CDR3 residues: CASSQGVGSQAEAFF. In DNA form, the CDR3 reads TGCGCCAGCAGCCAGGGCGTAGGGAGTCAGGCTGAAGCTTTCTTT.

This clonotype was seen a few times. V usage is TRBV6-2 or TRBV6-3 and J usage is TRBJ2-3, with a weak D call TRBD2 (5 bases). V lost 4 bases, J lost 3 bases, and 8 bases lay in between. The length of the CDR3 is 13 residues. Germline lookup yields CDR1 MNHEY and CDR2 SVGEGT. CDR3 loop: CASSFLATDTQYF. The CDR3 DNA follows: TGTGCCAGCAGTTTCCTAGCAACAGATACGCAGTATTTT.

About this clonotype: A junction end diverges from the germline sequence, so it may reflect a read error. This sequence joins TRBV7-2 and TRBJ2-3; 7 bases fit TRBD1. Germline-derived CDR1 and CDR2 are SGHTA and FQGNSA. CDR3 length: 17 amino acids. The CDR3 sequence: CASSLVGTGVGTDSQYF. As DNA, the CDR3 is TGTGCCAGCAGCCTCGTCGGTACAGGGGTGGGAACAGATTCGCAGTATTTT.

V and J are TRBV20-1 and TRBJ1-1; D possibly corresponds to TRBD1 (6 bases). The CDR3 has 14 residues. Trimming shortened V by 6 bases and J by 4 bases, and 18 bases separated the two germline ends. Looked up from germline, CDR1 is DFQATT and CDR2 is SNEGSKA (reference sequence). The CDR3 here is CSAPRGGEVTEAFF. DNA of the CDR3: TGCAGTGCCCCAAGAGGGGGGGAGGTCACTGAAGCTTTCTTT.

This chain joins TRBV20-1 and TRBJ2-5; D might be TRBD2 (5 bases). Trimming left V 5 bases short and J 2 bases short, with 12 bases between. In germline, CDR1 is DFQATT, CDR2 SNEGSKA (reference sequence). CDR3 length equals 13 residues. CDR3 sequence (DNA): TGCAGTGCTGAGGGAGAGGCACAAGAGACCCAGTACTTC. This sequence encodes CSAEGEAQETQYF.

The rearrangement uses TRBV2 and TRBJ1-6, with D maybe TRBD1 (6 bases). The length of the CDR3 is 17 residues. CDR1 and CDR2 (germline): SNHLY, FYNNEI. CDR3 bases: TGTACCATCAGCCTAGAGGTAGGGGGGGCGCGGAATTCACCCCTCCACTTT. It yields the protein CTISLEVGGARNSPLHF.

A word on this clonotype: This may be a read error: a much more frequent sequence differs by one nucleotide. The chain recombines TRBV29-1 with TRBJ2-3; the D gene is possibly TRBD2 (6 bases). V lost 2 bases, J lost 4 bases, and 25 bases lay in between. CDR1 and CDR2 (germline): SQVTM, ANQGSEA. This CDR3 contains 18 residues. This chain's CDR3 is CSVERVIQKRDFADTQYF. The CDR3 region has the DNA TGCAGCGTTGAACGGGTGATCCAAAAAAGGGACTTCGCAGATACGCAGTATTTT.

On this clonotype itself: This clone may be a read error of a much larger clone one base away. J is TRBJ2-2 and V is TRBV4-2; maybe TRBD1 (7 bases). This CDR3 region has 15 residues. CDR1 LGHNA and CDR2 YNFKEQ come from the germline V gene. V gave up 4 bases and J gave up 7 bases, with 16 bases separating them. CDR3 coding DNA: TGTGCCAGCAGCCCCGACAGGGAGGTGAGCGGGGAGCTGTTTTTT. This encodes CASSPDREVSGELFF.

This clonotype showed up just a few times. The chain has TRBV9 and TRBJ2-5, with TRBD2 matching over 12 bases. CDR3 length: 16 amino acids. With 0 bases clipped from V and 4 bases from J, the junction kept 4 bases outside the gene matches. Germline CDR1 and CDR2: SGDLS and YYNGEE. In DNA, the CDR3 is TGTGCCAGCAGCGTAGGATCTAGCGGGGGGGCAGAGACCCAGTACTTC. Translation: CASSVGSSGGAETQYF. The variable domain in full, completed from reference TRBV9 and TRBJ2-5, reads DSGVTQTPKHLITATGQRVTLRCSPRSGDLSVYWYQQSLDQGLQFLIQYYNGEERAKGNILERFSAQQFPDLHSELNLSSLELGDSALYFCASSVGSSGGAETQYFGPGTRLLVL.

The CDR3 nucleotides are TGTGCCAGTTCCGGACAGGGGGAATACCTTAAATATAGCACAGATACGCAGTATTTT. It codes for CASSGQGEYLKYSTDTQYF. This chain joins TRBV6-1 and TRBJ2-3, with 10 bases that match TRBD1. This CDR3 has 19 amino acids. The ends lost 9 bases at V and 0 bases at J; junction bases unmatched: 18. Looked up from germline, CDR1 is MNHNS and CDR2 is SASEGT.

This clonotype showed up many times. The chain uses TRBV10-3 and TRBJ2-7, with D perhaps assigned TRBD1 or TRBD2 (5 bases each). V lost 5 bases to trimming and J lost 0 bases, with 11 bases between them. Germline V CDR1 and CDR2: ENHRY, SYGVKD. There are 14 residues in the CDR3. The DNA of the CDR3 is TGTGCCATCAGTTTAGGGGAGAGCTCCTACGAGCAGTACTTC. Its translation is CAISLGESSYEQYF.

This clonotype was counted between two and nine times. The J gene is TRBJ1-6, the V gene TRBV5-1, with TRBD1 matching over 8 bases. CDR1 and CDR2 (germline): SGHRS, YFSETQ. The CDR3 extends over 15 amino acids. V was clipped by 2 bases and J by 8 bases; unmatched bases: 6. The CDR3 protein is CASSFRTGRDSPLHF. CDR3 nucleotides: TGCGCCAGCAGCTTCCGGACAGGGAGAGATTCACCCCTCCACTTT.

This clonotype appeared many times. This chain joins TRBV20-1 and TRBJ2-1; possible D gene TRBD1, 6 bases. The V end lost 3 bases, the J end lost 14 bases, and 14 bases lay between the germline ends. Germline lookup yields CDR1 DFQATT and CDR2 SNEGSKA (reference sequence). The CDR3 length is 11 residues. The CDR3 DNA reads as TGCAGTGCTAGCCCGAACAGGGATGAGTTCTTC. Its protein product is CSASPNRDEFF.

This clonotype has ten or more counts. This chain links TRBV20-1 with TRBJ1-1, with D possibly matching TRBD1 (5 bases). Looked up from germline, CDR1 is DFQATT and CDR2 is SNEGSKA (reference sequence). The CDR3 covers 14 residues. Trimming cost V 1 base and J 0 bases, with 9 bases left between them. For the CDR3, the DNA is TGCAGTGCTAGAGGAGGGGACGTGAACACTGAAGCTTTCTTT. It is translated as CSARGGDVNTEAFF.

This clonotype was counted ten times or more. The V and J genes are TRBV29-1 and TRBJ1-2; TRBD1 is a possible D gene (6 bases). Germline loops: CDR1 SQVTM, CDR2 ANQGSEA. The CDR3 runs 13 residues. V was cut by 5 bases and J by 2 bases, with 12 bases left in between. The CDR3 coding sequence is TGCAGCGTTCTGGGGGCTGTCAACTATGGCTACACCTTC. This translates into CSVLGAVNYGYTF.

This clonotype came up once. The chain carries TRBV20-1 and TRBJ1-5; no clear D. This CDR3 comprises 15 residues. Germline lookup yields CDR1 DFQATT and CDR2 SNEGSKA (reference sequence). The ends were cut back, 6 bases at V and 5 bases at J, with 20 bases in the middle. The CDR3 DNA is TGCAGTGCCCCGTCGGCCGGGATCCTGGATCAGCCCCAGCATTTT. It translates to CSAPSAGILDQPQHF.

CDR3 sequence (DNA): TGCGCCAGCAGCTTGGACCCGGCCAAAAACATTCAGTACTTC. As protein: CASSLDPAKNIQYF. The chain uses TRBV5-1 and TRBJ2-4; unclear D gene. This CDR3 has 14 residues. Trimming removed 0 bases from V and 1 base from J, with 5 bases in between. CDR1 and CDR2 from the germline V gene are SGHRS and YFSETQ.